This T cell receptor beta chain was sequenced for a study of blood T cell repertoires in COVID-19. The overall study: COVID-19 samples collected from the United States, Italy and Spain covered acute and convalescent phases. T cells, B-cell-depleted T cells, or PBMCs supplied cDNA or gDNA.

Authors' methods: Amplifying reference gene primers gave estimates of nucleated cell counts. Assay: immunoSEQ multiplex PCR; the TCRdb copy retains only in-frame clones and omits some. V and J calls and clone size come straight from that table; D and trimming were deduced from the DNA. The sample records about 120,000 clones, roughly four fifths being singletons. V lost 10 bases, J lost 7 bases, and 17 bases lay in between. Germline V gene lookup returns CDR1 MGHRA and CDR2 YSYEKL. This CDR3 is built from 14 residues. Sequenced input: peripheral blood. The receptor was derived from a man aged 55-75 years with acute or convalescent COVID-19. J is TRBJ1-6 and V is TRBV4-1; D gene uncertain. The CDR3 spells CATDREQRNSPLHF. The CDR3 DNA reads as TGCGCCACCGACCGGGAACAGCGAAATTCACCCCTCCACTTT.